This TCR beta chain derives from a study of CD8 T cells in Susac syndrome. V gave up 6 bases and J gave up 8 bases, with 14 bases separating them. This CDR3 has 13 amino acids. CDR1 is SNHLY and CDR2 is FYNNEI in the germline V gene. When the RNA was reverse transcribed, random hexamers were used with an input of about 0.5 to 1 ug. TCRdb re-derived calls from the immunoSEQ multiplex PCR reads in MiXCR, one entry per CDR3 protein. The sample has some 140,000 distinct CDR3 sequences, approximately 79% seen once. The chain employs TRBV2 and TRBJ2-1; tentative D call: TRBD2 (6 bases). Material for sequencing was CD8+ T cells from PBMCs. This clonotype was obtained from a human donor with multiple sclerosis. The CDR3 DNA follows: TGTGCCAGCAGCTCTAGCGTTGTCGATGAGCAGTTCTTC. Translated, it gives CASSSSVVDEQFF.